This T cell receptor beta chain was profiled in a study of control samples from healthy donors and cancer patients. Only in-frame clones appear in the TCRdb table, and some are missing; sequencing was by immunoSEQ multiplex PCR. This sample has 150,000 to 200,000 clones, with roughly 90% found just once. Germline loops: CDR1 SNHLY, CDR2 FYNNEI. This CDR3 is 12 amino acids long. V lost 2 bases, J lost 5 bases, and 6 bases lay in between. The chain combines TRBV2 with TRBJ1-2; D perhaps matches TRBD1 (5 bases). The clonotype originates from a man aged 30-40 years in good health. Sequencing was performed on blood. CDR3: CASSERQYGYTF. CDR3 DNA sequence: TGTGCCAGCAGTGAACGACAGTATGGCTACACCTTC.